The entry that follows covers one T cell receptor beta chain sequence. The PCR had 60 Vbeta and 13 Jbeta primers. Repertoires were generated with immunoSEQ multiplex PCR, while TCRdb's copy carries only in-frame clones and drops some. The profile shows more than 150,000 clones, around 80% of them singletons. The entry originates in a study of cytomegalovirus exposure and HLA in healthy donors. Germline CDR1 is SGHVS and CDR2 is FQNEAQ. Trimming removed 2 bases from V and 8 bases from J, with 20 bases in between. This CDR3 is built from 16 residues. The receptor comes from a middle-aged man in good health and CMV-seronegative. The chain has TRBV7-8 and TRBJ2-3; D unclear. Source material: PBMCs. The CDR3 nucleotides read TGTGCCAGCAGCTTAAGGAGAGGCGGCCGATCCGCTACGCAGTATTTT. It is translated as CASSLRRGGRSATQYF.